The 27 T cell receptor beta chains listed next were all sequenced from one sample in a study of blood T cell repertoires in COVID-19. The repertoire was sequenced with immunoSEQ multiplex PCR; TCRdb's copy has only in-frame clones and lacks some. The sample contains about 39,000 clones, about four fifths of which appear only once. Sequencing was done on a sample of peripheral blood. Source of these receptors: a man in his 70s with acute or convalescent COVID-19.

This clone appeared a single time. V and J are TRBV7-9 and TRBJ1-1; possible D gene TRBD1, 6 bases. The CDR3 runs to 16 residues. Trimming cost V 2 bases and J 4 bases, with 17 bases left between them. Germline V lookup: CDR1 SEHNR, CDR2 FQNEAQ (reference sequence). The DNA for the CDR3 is TGTGCCAGCAGCTTATGGCCAGGGGATTATAGCACTGAAGCTTTCTTT. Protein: CASSLWPGDYSTEAFF.

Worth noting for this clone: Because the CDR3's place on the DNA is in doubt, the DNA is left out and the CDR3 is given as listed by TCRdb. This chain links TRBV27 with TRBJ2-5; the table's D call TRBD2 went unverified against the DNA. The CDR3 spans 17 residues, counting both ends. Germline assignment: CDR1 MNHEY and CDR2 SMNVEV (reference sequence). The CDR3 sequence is CASSSSGGGRAEETQYF.

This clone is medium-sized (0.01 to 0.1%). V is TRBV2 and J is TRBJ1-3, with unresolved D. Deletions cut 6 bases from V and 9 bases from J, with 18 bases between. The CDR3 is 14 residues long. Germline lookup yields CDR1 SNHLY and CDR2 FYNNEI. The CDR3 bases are TGTGCCAGCAGGGAGGGCCCTCTTTACAGCACCATATATTTT. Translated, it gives CASREGPLYSTIYF.

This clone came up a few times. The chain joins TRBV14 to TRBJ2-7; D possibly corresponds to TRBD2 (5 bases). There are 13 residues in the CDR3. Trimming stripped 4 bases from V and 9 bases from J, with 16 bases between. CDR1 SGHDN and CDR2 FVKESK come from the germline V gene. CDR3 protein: CASSLTRDTGQYF. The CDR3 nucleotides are TGTGCCAGCAGCCTCACGAGGGATACTGGGCAGTACTTC.

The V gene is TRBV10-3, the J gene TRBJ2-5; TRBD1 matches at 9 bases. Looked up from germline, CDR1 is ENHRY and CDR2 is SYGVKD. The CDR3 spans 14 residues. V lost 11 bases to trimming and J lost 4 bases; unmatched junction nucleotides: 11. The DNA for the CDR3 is TGTGCCTCCCAAGGACAGGGGCGGTCAGAGACCCAGTACTTC. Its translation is CASQGQGRSETQYF.

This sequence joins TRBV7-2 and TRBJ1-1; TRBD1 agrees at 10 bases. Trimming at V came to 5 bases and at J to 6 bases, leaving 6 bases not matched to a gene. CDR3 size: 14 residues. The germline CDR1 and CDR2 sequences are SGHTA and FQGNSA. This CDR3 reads CASSRRQGASEAFF. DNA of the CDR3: TGTGCCAGCAGCCGTCGACAGGGGGCCTCTGAAGCTTTCTTT.

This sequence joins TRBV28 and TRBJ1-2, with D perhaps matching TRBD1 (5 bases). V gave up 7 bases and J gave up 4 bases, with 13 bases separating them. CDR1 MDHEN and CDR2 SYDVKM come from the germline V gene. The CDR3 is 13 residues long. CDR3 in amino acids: CASTWVGGYGYTF. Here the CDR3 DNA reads TGTGCCAGCACCTGGGTGGGGGGCTATGGCTACACCTTC.

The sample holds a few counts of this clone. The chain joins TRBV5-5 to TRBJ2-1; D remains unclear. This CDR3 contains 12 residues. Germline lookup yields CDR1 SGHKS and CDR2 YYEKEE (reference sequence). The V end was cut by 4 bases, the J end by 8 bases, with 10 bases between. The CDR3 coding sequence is TGTGCCAGCAGCCCTCTAGGTGATGAGCAGTTCTTC. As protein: CASSPLGDEQFF. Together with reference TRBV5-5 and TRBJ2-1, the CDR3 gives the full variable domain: DAGVTQSPTHLIKTRGQQVTLRCSPISGHKSVSWYQQVLGQGPQFIFQYYEKEERGRGNFPDRFSARQFPNYSSELNVNALLLGDSALYLCASSPLGDEQFFGPGTRLTVL.

In DNA, the CDR3 is TGCGCCAGCAGCCAGGGACTAGCCCTCATCTACGAGCAGTACTTC. This gives the protein CASSQGLALIYEQYF. The chain has TRBV4-1 and TRBJ2-7; TRBD2 matches 9 bases. The CDR3 is 15 amino acids. CDR1 and CDR2 from the germline V gene are MGHRA and YSYEKL. J gave up 3 bases and V 3 bases, and 6 bases lay outside the gene matches.

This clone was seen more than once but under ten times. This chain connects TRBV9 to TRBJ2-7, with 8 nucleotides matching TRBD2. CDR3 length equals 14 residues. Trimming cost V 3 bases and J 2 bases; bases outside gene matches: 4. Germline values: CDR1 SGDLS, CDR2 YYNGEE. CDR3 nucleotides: TGTGCCAGCAGCGACGGGACTAGGCCCTACGAGCAGTACTTC. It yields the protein CASSDGTRPYEQYF.

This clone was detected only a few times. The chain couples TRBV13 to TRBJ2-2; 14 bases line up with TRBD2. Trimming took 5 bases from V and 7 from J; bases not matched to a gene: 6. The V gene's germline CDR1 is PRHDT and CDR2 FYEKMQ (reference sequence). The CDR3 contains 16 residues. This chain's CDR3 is CASSPGTSGSVGELFF. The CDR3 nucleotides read TGTGCCAGCAGCCCCGGGACTAGCGGGAGTGTCGGGGAGCTGTTTTTT.

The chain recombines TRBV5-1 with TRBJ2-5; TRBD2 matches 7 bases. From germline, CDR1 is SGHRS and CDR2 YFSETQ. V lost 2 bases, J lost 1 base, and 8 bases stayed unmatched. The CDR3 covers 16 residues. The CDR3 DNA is TGCGCCAGCAGCTTACAGCCTTCGGGGGGCCAAGAGACCCAGTACTTC. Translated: CASSLQPSGGQETQYF. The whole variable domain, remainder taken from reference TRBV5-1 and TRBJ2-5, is KAGVTQTPRYLIKTRGQQVTLSCSPISGHRSVSWYQQTPGQGLQFLFEYFSETQRNKGNFPGRFSGRQFSNSRSEMNVSTLELGDSALYLCASSLQPSGGQETQYFGPGTRLLVL.

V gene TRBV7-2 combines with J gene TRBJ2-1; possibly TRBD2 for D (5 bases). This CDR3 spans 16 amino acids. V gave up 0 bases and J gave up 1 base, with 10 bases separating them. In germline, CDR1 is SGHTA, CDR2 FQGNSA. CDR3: CASSLAMSGSYNEQFF. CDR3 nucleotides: TGTGCCAGCAGCTTAGCGATGAGCGGATCCTACAATGAGCAGTTCTTC.

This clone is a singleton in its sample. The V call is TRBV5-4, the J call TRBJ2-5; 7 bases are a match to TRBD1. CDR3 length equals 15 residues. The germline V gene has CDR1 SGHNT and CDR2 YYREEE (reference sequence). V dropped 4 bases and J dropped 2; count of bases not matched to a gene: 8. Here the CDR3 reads CASSPLPGQQETQYF. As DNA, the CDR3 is TGTGCCAGCAGCCCCCTTCCGGGACAGCAAGAGACCCAGTACTTC.

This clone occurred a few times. In DNA form, the CDR3 reads TGTGCCAGCAGCGTAGAAGGGGGCGGACGACTAGCGGGAGGGCCGAACCAAGAGACCCAGTACTTC. Protein: CASSVEGGGRLAGGPNQETQYF. The chain has TRBV9 and TRBJ2-5; 14 bases align to TRBD2. Germline assignment: CDR1 SGDLS and CDR2 YYNGEE. This CDR3 has 22 residues. J was trimmed by 0 bases and V by 0 bases; bases with no gene match: 16.

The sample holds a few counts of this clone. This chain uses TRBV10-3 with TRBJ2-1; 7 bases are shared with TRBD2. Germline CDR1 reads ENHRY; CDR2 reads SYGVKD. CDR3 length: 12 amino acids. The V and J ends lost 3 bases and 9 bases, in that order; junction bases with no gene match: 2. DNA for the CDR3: TGTGCCATCAGTGACCCGGGGGGTGAGCAGTTCTTC. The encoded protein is CAISDPGGEQFF.

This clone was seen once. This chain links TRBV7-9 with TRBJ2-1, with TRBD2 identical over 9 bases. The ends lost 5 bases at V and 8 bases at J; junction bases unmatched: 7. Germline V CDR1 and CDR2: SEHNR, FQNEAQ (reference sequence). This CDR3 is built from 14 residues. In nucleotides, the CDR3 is TGTGCCAGCAGCCCAGGGACTAGCAGCTATGAGCAGTTCTTC. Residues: CASSPGTSSYEQFF.

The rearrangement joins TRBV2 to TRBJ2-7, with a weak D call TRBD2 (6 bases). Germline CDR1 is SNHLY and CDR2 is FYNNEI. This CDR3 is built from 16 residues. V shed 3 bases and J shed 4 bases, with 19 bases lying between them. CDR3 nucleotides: TGTGCCAGCAGTGAGGGGGAGGTTACGCGGGGTTACGAGCAGTACTTC. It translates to CASSEGEVTRGYEQYF. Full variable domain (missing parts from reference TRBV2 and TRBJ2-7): EPEVTQTPSHQVTQMGQEVILRCVPISNHLYFYWYRQILGQKVEFLVSFYNNEISEKSEIFDDQFSVERPDGSNFTLKIRSTKLEDSAMYFCASSEGEVTRGYEQYFGPGTRLTVT.

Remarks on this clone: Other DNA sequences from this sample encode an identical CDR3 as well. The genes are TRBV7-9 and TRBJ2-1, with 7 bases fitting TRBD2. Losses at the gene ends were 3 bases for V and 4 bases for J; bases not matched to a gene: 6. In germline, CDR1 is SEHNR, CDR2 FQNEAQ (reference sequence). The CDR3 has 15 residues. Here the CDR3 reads CASSFPRGLYNEQFF. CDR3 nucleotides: TGTGCCAGCAGCTTCCCGCGGGGACTATACAATGAGCAGTTCTTC.

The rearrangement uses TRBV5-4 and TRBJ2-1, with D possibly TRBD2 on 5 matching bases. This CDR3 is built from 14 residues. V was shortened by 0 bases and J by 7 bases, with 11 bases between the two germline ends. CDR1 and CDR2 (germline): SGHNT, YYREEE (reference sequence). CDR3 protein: CASSLGILGNEQFF. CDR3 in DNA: TGTGCCAGCAGCTTGGGCATACTAGGGAATGAGCAGTTCTTC. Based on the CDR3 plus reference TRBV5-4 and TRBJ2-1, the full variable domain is ETGVTQSPTHLIKTRGQQVTLRCSSQSGHNTVSWYQQALGQGPQFIFQYYREEENGRGNFPPRFSGLQFPNYSSELNVNALELDDSALYLCASSLGILGNEQFFGPGTRLTVL.

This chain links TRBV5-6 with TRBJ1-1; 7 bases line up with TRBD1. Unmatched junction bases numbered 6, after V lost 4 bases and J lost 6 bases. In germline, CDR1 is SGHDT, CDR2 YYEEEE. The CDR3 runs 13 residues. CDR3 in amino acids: CASSEGQMAEAFF. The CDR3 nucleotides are TGTGCCAGCAGCGAGGGACAGATGGCTGAAGCTTTCTTT.

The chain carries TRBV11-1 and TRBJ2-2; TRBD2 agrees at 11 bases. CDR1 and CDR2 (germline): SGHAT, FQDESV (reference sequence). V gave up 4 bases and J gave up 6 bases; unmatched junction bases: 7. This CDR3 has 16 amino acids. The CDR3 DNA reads TGTGCCAGCAGCTCCCGACTAGCGGGAAGGCCCGGGGAGCTGTTTTTT. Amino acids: CASSSRLAGRPGELFF.

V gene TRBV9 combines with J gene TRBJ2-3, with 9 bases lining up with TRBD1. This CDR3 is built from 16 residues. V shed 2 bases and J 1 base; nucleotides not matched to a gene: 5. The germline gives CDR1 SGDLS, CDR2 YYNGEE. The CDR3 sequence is CASSVGQGTGTDTQYF. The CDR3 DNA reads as TGTGCCAGCAGCGTGGGACAGGGTACGGGCACAGATACGCAGTATTTT.

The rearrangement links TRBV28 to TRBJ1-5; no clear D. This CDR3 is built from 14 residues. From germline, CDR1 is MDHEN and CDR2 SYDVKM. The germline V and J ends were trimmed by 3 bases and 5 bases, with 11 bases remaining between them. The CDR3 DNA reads TGTGCCAGCAGTTTGGCGACGGAGTATCAGCCCCAGCATTTT. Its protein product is CASSLATEYQPQHF.

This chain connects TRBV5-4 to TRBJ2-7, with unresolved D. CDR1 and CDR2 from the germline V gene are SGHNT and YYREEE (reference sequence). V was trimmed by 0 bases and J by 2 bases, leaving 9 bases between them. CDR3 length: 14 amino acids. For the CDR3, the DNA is TGTGCCAGCAGCTTGGACAGTAAAACCTACGAGCAGTACTTC. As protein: CASSLDSKTYEQYF.

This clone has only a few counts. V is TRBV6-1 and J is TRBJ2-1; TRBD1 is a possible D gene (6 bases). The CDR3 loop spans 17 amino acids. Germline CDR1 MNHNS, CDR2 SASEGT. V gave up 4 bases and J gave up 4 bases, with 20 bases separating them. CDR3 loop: CASSVRPQGPDYNEQFF. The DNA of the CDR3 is TGTGCCAGCAGTGTCCGACCCCAGGGGCCCGATTACAATGAGCAGTTCTTC.

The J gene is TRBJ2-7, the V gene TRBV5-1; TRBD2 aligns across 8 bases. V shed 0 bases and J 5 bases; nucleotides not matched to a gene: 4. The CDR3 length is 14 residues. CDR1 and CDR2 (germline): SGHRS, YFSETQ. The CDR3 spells CASSLASGSDEQYF. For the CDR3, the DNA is TGCGCCAGCAGCTTGGCGAGCGGGAGCGACGAGCAGTACTTC.